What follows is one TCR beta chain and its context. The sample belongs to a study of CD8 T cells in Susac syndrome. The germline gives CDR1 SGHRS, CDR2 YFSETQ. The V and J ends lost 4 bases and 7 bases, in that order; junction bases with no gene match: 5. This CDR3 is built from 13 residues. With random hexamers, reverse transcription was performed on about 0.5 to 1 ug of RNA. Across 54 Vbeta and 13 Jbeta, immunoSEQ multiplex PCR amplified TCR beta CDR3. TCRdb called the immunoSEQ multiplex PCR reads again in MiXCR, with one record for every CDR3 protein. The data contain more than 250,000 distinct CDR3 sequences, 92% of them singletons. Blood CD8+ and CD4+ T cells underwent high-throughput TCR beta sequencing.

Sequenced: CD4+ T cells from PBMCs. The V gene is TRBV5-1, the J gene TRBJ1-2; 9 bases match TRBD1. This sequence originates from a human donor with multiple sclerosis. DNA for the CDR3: TGCGCCAGCAGCCTACAGGGGGCCGCTGGCTACACCTTC. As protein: CASSLQGAAGYTF.